The rows below give T cell receptor beta chains drawn from one sample of a study of cytomegalovirus exposure and HLA in healthy donors. TCRdb keeps only in-frame clones here, not all; method: immunoSEQ multiplex PCR. The repertoire holds around 130,000 clones, with over 75% as singletons. Sequenced input: PBMCs. The receptors were sampled from a woman between 40 and 50 years old in good health and CMV-seropositive. The CDR3 runs from the conserved cysteine through the conserved F or W. D genes are given only for firm matches. Only part of the rows carry a size: once, few, many, or a class if the clone is expanded.

clone size	V gene	D gene	CDR3 length	J gene	CDR3 DNA	CDR3 protein
NA	TRBV6-5	TRBD1	14	TRBJ1-5	TGTGCCAGCAGCCAAGGACAGGCCAATCAGCCCCAGCATTTT	CASSQGQANQPQHF
NA	TRBV9	TRBD2	16	TRBJ2-3	TGTGCCAGCAGCGCCGGACTAGCGGGAGGATCGGATACGCAGTATTTT	CASSAGLAGGSDTQYF
NA	TRBV11-2	NA	14	TRBJ2-3	TGTGCCAGCAGCTTAGATGATAGCTGGGATACGCAGTATTTT	CASSLDDSWDTQYF
NA	TRBV7-8	NA	13	TRBJ2-7	TGTGCCAGCAAGGGGAGGCCGAGCTACGAGCAGTACTTC	CASKGRPSYEQYF
NA	TRBV27	TRBD2	16	TRBJ2-1	TGTGCCAGCAGTTGGGGCGCGGGGGAGGCGTTTTATGAGCAGTTCTTC	CASSWGAGEAFYEQFF
NA	TRBV5-4	NA	15	TRBJ2-7	TGTGCCAGCAGCCGGTCCCCGGGAGCATTCTACGAGCAGTACTTC	CASSRSPGAFYEQYF
NA	TRBV7-9	NA	11	TRBJ2-7	TGTGCCAGCAGCTTAACTGACGAGCAGTACTTC	CASSLTDEQYF
NA	TRBV5-1	TRBD1	14	TRBJ1-2	TGCGCCAGCAGCCCGTATCAGGGGGTCGGTGGCTACACCTTC	CASSPYQGVGGYTF
once	TRBV7-2	TRBD2	16	TRBJ2-1	TGTGCCAGCAGCCTAGCGGGGGGGCCTTCCCCCAATGAGCAGTTCTTC	CASSLAGGPSPNEQFF
NA	TRBV19	TRBD2	13	TRBJ2-3	TGTGCCAGTCGAGCGGGGGGGCTGGATACGCAGTATTTT	CASRAGGLDTQYF
few	TRBV5-8	TRBD1	18	TRBJ2-2	TGTGCCAGCAGCTTGGCGCCTCGGACAGGGCAGAGCACCGGGGAGCTGTTTTTT	CASSLAPRTGQSTGELFF
NA	TRBV7-6	TRBD1	16	TRBJ1-5	TGTGCCAGCAGCTTAGGGGACAGGGCAGGGAATCAGCCCCAGCATTTT	CASSLGDRAGNQPQHF
NA	TRBV5-6	NA	16	TRBJ2-1	TGTGCCAGCAACCTATTGATAGCGGACGACTACAATGAGCAGTTCTTC	CASNLLIADDYNEQFF
NA	TRBV7-8	TRBD2	16	TRBJ2-3	TGTGCCAGCAGCTTACGGACTAGCGGATCCACAGATACGCAGTATTTT	CASSLRTSGSTDTQYF
few	TRBV5-1	TRBD1	15	TRBJ1-4	TGCGCCAGCAGCTCGGGACAGGGGGCAGCTGAAAAACTGTTTTTT	CASSSGQGAAEKLFF
few	TRBV6-5	NA	12	TRBJ2-5	TGTGCCAGCAGGTCCGGGCAAGAGACCCAGTACTTC	CASRSGQETQYF
NA	TRBV18	TRBD2	15	TRBJ2-1	TGTGCCAGCTCACCTGCAGGGACTAGCGGGAATGAGCAGTTCTTC	CASSPAGTSGNEQFF
NA	TRBV7-2	TRBD1	14	TRBJ1-6	TGTGCCAGCAGCCCTGACAGGGTGGGATCACCCCTCCACTTT	CASSPDRVGSPLHF
NA	TRBV5-1	NA	17	TRBJ1-3	TGCGCCAGCAGCCGAGGGGACGGGGGATACTCTGGAAACACCATATATTTT	CASSRGDGGYSGNTIYF
few	TRBV28	NA	15	TRBJ1-2	TGTGCCAGCAGTTTAGGGAGAGGCAAAAACTATGGCTACACCTTC	CASSLGRGKNYGYTF
few	TRBV5-1	NA	13	TRBJ2-5	TGCGCCAGCAGCTTATTCACGCGAGAGACCCAGTACTTC	CASSLFTRETQYF
NA	TRBV14	NA	15	TRBJ2-5	TGTGCCAGCAGCCAAGATTATCGGGGGTTCGTGACCCAGTACTTC	CASSQDYRGFVTQYF
NA	TRBV7-3	NA	12	TRBJ2-3	TGTGCCAGCAGCTCTTTCGGAGATACGCAGTATTTT	CASSSFGDTQYF
NA	TRBV5-6	NA	16	TRBJ2-4	TGTGCCAGCAGCTTGTCGGGACAACCAGCCAAAAACATTCAGTACTTC	CASSLSGQPAKNIQYF
NA	TRBV2	TRBD1	12	TRBJ2-7	TGTGCCAGCGGGGACAGGGTGGACGAGCAGTACTTC	CASGDRVDEQYF
once	TRBV28	TRBD2	14	TRBJ2-1	TGTGCCAGCATCCGGGGGACTAGGTCGGATGAGCAGTTCTTC	CASIRGTRSDEQFF
once	TRBV18	TRBD1	13	TRBJ1-2	TGTGCCAGCTCACCTAGACAGGGGGAAGGCTACACCTTC	CASSPRQGEGYTF
NA	TRBV19	TRBD1	15	TRBJ1-5	TGTGCCAGTAGGACCTGGGACAGTAGCAATCAGCCCCAGCATTTT	CASRTWDSSNQPQHF
NA	TRBV15	NA	15	TRBJ2-5	TGTGCCACAAGCCCACCATACCCCGGAGAAGAGACCCAGTACTTC	CATSPPYPGEETQYF
NA	TRBV7-2	TRBD1	14	TRBJ1-2	TGTGCCAGCAGCTTAGACAGGGGGACCTATGGCTACACCTTC	CASSLDRGTYGYTF
NA	TRBV29-1	TRBD1	12	TRBJ2-7	TGCAGCGTTGAAACAGGGGGATACGAGCAGTACTTC	CSVETGGYEQYF
NA	TRBV14	NA	15	TRBJ2-6	TGTGCCAGCAGCGCAGAGTTGGGCGGGGCCAACGTCCTGACTTTC	CASSAELGGANVLTF